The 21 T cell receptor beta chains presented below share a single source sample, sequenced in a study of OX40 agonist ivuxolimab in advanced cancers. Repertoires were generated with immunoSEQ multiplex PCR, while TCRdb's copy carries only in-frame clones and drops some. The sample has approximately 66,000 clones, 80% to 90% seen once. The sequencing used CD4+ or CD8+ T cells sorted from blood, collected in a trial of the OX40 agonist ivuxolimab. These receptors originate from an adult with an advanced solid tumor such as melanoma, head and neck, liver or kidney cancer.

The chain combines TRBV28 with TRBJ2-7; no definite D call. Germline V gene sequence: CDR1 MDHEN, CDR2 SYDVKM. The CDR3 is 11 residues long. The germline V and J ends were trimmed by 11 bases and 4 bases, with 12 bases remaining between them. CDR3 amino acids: CAVRREYEQYF. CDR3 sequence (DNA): TGTGCCGTTAGACGAGAATACGAGCAGTACTTC. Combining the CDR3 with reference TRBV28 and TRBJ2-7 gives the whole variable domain DVKVTQSSRYLVKRTGEKVFLECVQDMDHENMFWYRQDPGLGLRLIYFSYDVKMKEKGDIPEGYSVSREKKERFSLILESASTNQTSMYLCAVRREYEQYFGPGTRLTVT.

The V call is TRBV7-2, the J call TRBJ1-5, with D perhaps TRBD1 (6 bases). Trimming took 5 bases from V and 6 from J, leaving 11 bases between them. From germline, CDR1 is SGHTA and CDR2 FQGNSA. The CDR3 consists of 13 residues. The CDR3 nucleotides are TGTGCCAGCAGCCAGGGGACGGGTCAGCCCCAGCATTTT. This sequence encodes CASSQGTGQPQHF.

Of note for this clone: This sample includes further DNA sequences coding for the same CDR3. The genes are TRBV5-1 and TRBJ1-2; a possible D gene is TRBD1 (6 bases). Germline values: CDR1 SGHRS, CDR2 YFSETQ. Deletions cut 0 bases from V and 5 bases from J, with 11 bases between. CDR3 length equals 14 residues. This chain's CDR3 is CASSLGQGNYGYTF. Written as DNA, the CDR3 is TGCGCCAGCAGCTTGGGTCAGGGGAATTATGGCTACACCTTC.

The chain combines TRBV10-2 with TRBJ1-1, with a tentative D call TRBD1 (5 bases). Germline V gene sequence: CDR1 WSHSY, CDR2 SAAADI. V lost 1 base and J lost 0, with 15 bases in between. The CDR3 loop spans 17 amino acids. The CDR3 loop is CASSEWRGSNMNTEAFF. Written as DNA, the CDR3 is TGCGCCAGCAGTGAGTGGAGGGGCAGCAATATGAACACTGAAGCTTTCTTT.

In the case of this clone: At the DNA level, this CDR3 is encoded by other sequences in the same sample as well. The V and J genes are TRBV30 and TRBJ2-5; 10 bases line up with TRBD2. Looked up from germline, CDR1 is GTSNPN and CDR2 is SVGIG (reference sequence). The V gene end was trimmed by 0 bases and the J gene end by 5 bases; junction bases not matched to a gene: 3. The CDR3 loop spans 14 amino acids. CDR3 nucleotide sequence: TGTGCCTGGAGTGTAATAGCGGGGGGCGAGACCCAGTACTTC. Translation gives CAWSVIAGGETQYF.

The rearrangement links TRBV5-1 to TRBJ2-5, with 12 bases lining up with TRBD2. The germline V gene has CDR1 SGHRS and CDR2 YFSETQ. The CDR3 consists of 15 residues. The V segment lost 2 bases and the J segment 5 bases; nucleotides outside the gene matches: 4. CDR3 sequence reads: CASSFTSGRIETQYF. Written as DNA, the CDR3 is TGCGCCAGCAGCTTCACTAGCGGGAGGATTGAGACCCAGTACTTC.

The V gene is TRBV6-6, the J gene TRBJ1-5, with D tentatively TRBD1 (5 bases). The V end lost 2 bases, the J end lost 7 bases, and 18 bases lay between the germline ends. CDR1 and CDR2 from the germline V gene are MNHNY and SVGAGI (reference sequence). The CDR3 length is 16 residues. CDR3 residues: CASSYVPWGEGQPQHF. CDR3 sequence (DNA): TGTGCCAGCAGTTACGTGCCCTGGGGGGAGGGACAGCCCCAGCATTTT.

CDR3 sequence: CASSLSQGSNEKLFF. The CDR3 DNA sequence: TGTGCCAGCAGCTTAAGTCAGGGATCGAATGAAAAACTGTTTTTT. The chain has TRBV11-2 and TRBJ1-4; tentative D call: TRBD1 (5 bases). Trimming removed 2 bases from V and 5 bases from J, with 12 bases in between. The CDR3 contains 15 residues. The germline gives CDR1 SGHAT, CDR2 FQNNGV.

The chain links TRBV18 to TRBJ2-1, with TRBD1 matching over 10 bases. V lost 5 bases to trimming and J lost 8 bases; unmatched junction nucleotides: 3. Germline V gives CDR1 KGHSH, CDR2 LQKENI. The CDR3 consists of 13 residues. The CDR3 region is CASSGTGVDEQFF. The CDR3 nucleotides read TGTGCCAGCTCAGGGACAGGGGTGGATGAGCAGTTCTTC.

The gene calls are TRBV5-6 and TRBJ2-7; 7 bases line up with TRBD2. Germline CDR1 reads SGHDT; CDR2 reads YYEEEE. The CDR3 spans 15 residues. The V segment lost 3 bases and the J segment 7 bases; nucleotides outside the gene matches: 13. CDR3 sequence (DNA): TGTGCCAGCAGCTCCCTAGCGGAAATCCTGAGGGAGCAGTACTTC. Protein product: CASSSLAEILREQYF.

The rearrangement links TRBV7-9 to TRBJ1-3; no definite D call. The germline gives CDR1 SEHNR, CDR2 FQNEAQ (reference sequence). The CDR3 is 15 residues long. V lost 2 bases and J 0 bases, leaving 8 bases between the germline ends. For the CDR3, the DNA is TGTGCCAGCAGCTTAATACAAAACTCTGGAAACACCATATATTTT. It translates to CASSLIQNSGNTIYF.

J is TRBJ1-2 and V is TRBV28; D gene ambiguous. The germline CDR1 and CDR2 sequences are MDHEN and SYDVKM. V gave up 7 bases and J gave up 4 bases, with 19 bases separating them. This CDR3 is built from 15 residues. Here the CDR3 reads CASIYSGSGIYGYTF. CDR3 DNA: TGTGCCAGCATCTATAGTGGCAGTGGGATCTATGGCTACACCTTC.

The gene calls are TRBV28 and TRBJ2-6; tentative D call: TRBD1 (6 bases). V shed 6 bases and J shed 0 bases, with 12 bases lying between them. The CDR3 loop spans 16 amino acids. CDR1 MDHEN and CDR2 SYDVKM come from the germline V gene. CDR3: CASRRTQGSGANVLTF. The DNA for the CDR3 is TGTGCCAGCAGGCGTACACAGGGCTCTGGGGCCAACGTCCTGACTTTC.

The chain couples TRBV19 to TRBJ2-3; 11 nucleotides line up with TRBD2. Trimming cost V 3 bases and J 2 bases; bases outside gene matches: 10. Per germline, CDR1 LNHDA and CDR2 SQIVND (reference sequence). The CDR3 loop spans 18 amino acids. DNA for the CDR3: TGTGCCAGTAGTATGGCCTCGGGACTAGCGGAGAACACAGATACGCAGTATTTT. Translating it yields CASSMASGLAENTDTQYF. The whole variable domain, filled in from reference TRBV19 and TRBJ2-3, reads DGGITQSPKYLFRKEGQNVTLSCEQNLNHDAMYWYRQDPGQGLRLIYYSQIVNDFQKGDIAEGYSVSREKKESFPLTVTSAQKNPTAFYLCASSMASGLAENTDTQYFGPGTRLTVL.

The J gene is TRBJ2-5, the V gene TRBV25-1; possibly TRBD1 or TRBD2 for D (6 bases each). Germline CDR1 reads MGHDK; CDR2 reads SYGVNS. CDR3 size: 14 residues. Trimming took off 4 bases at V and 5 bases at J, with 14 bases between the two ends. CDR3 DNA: TGTGCCAGCAGTGGAGCCGGGGGCGTCGAGACCCAGTACTTC. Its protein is CASSGAGGVETQYF.

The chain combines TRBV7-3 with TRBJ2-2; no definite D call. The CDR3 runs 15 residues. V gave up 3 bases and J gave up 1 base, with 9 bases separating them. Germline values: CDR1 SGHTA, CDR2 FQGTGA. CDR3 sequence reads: CASSLGPLNTGELFF. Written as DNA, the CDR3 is TGTGCCAGCAGCTTGGGCCCGCTGAACACCGGGGAGCTGTTTTTT. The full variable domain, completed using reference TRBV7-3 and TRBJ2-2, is GAGVSQTPSNKVTEKGKYVELRCDPISGHTALYWYRQSLGQGPEFLIYFQGTGAADDSGLPNDRFFAVRPEGSVSTLKIQRTERGDSAVYLCASSLGPLNTGELFFGEGSRLTVL.

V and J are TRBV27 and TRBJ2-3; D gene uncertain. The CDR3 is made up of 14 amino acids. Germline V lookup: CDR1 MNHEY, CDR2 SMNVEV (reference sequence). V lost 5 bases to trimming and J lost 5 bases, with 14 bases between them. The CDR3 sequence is CASSRTNGGDTQYF. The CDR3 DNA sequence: TGTGCCAGCAGTAGAACCAACGGTGGAGATACGCAGTATTTT.

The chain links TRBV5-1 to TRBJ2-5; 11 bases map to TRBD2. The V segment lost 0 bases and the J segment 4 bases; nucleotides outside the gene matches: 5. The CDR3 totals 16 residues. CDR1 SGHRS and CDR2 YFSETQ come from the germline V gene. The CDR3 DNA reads TGCGCCAGCAGCTTGGGTAGCGGGAGGGCAGGAGAGACCCAGTACTTC. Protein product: CASSLGSGRAGETQYF.

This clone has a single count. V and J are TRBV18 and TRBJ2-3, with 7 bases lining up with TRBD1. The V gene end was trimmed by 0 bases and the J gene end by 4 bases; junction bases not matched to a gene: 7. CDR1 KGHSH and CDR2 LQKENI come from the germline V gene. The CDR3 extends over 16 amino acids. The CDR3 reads CASSPPGTAQADTQYF. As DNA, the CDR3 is TGTGCCAGCTCACCACCCGGGACAGCTCAGGCAGATACGCAGTATTTT.

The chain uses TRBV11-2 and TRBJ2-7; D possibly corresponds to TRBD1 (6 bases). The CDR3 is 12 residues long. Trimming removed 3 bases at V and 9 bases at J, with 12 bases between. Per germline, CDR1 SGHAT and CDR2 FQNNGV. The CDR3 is CASSFPRGAQYF. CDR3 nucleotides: TGTGCCAGCAGCTTCCCCAGGGGTGCGCAGTACTTC. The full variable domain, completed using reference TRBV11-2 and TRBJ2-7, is EAGVAQSPRYKIIEKRQSVAFWCNPISGHATLYWYQQILGQGPKLLIQFQNNGVVDDSQLPKDRFSAERLKGVDSTLKIQPAKLEDSAVYLCASSFPRGAQYFGPGTRLTVT.

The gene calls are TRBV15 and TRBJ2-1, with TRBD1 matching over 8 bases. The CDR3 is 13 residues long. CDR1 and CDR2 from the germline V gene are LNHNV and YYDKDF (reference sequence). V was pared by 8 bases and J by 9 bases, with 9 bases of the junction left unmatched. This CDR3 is CATARTGQGEQFF. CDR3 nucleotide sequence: TGTGCCACCGCGCGGACAGGGCAGGGTGAGCAGTTCTTC.